What follows are 21 T cell receptor beta chains derived from one specimen sequenced in a study of T cells in Graves' hyperthyroidism and ophthalmopathy. TCR beta CDR3 sequences were amplified from RNA transcripts. First-round RT-PCR of the TCR CDR3 relied on the HTBI primer set. Each CDR3 protein gets one entry after TCRdb re-called the multiplex PCR reads with MiXCR. The sample carries 500,000 to 600,000 distinct CDR3 sequences, just over 45% recorded once. The specimen was peripheral blood or thyroid tissue (not recorded which). The receptors originated from a woman younger than 30 with Graves' hyperthyroidism.

The rearrangement joins TRBV5-1 to TRBJ1-5; TRBD1 is a possible D gene (6 bases). The CDR3 extends over 15 amino acids. Trimming took 0 bases from V and 5 from J, leaving 12 bases between them. The germline gives CDR1 SGHRS, CDR2 YFSETQ. The CDR3 loop is CASSLAGGPDQPQHF. The CDR3 bases are TGCGCCAGCAGCTTGGCGGGGGGGCCGGATCAGCCCCAGCATTTT.

The chain uses TRBV13 and TRBJ2-6; 11 bases align to TRBD1. The CDR3 length is 16 residues. Trimming removed 10 bases from V and 2 bases from J; junction bases left unmatched: 7. Germline-derived CDR1 and CDR2 are PRHDT and FYEKMQ (reference sequence). The CDR3 is CAILGTGGAGANVLTF. Here the CDR3 DNA reads TGTGCCATCCTCGGGACAGGGGGTGCTGGGGCCAACGTCCTGACTTTC.

A remark on this clonotype: A much larger clone lies one base from this, so it may be a read error. The chain uses TRBV5-1 and TRBJ2-7, with no clear D. The CDR3 contains 14 residues. Germline V gene lookup returns CDR1 SGHRS and CDR2 YFSETQ. V dropped 4 bases and J dropped 2 bases, with 13 bases sitting between them. This chain's CDR3 is CASSREGGPYEQYF. The CDR3 DNA sequence: TGCGCCAGCAGCCGAGAAGGCGGACCCTACGAGCAGTACTTC.

This chain connects TRBV12-3 or TRBV12-4 to TRBJ1-6; no reliable D call. CDR3 length: 14 amino acids. V was pared by 6 bases and J by 14 bases, with 20 bases between. The CDR3 DNA is TGTGCCAGCAGCCCCGTATTAGGCGGGAGAACCCTCCACTTT. Its translation is CASSPVLGGRTLHF.

This clonotype was picked up many times. This chain links TRBV10-2 with TRBJ2-7; 9 bases fit TRBD1. After removal of 7 bases from V and 2 bases from J, the junction contained 6 bases not matched to a gene. Germline lookup yields CDR1 WSHSY and CDR2 SAAADI. The CDR3 is 14 amino acids. The CDR3 DNA sequence: TGCGCCAGCACCAGACAGGGGGGGACCTACGAGCAGTACTTC. It codes for CASTRQGGTYEQYF.

Many counts were recorded for this clonotype. The CDR3 reads CASRPNRTYEQYF. DNA of the CDR3: TGTGCCAGCAGACCGAACCGAACCTACGAGCAGTACTTC. J is TRBJ2-7 and V is TRBV6-5; D gene ambiguous. The CDR3 is made up of 13 amino acids. Germline lookup yields CDR1 MNHEY and CDR2 SVGAGI. Trimming removed 6 bases from V and 2 bases from J, with 11 bases in between.

Regarding this clonotype: This sequence may be a read error, since a much larger clone differs from it by one base. The rearrangement joins TRBV2 to TRBJ2-2; no firm D call. The CDR3 sequence is 15 residues long. Germline-derived CDR1 and CDR2 are SNHLY and FYNNEI. V dropped 7 bases and J dropped 0 bases, with 12 bases sitting between them. The CDR3 region has the DNA TGTGCCAGCAAATCCCGTGGAGCGAACACCGGGGAGCTGTTTTTT. Translating it yields CASKSRGANTGELFF.

The J gene is TRBJ2-7, the V gene TRBV2, with 7 bases lining up with TRBD1. The J call may be in error: the DNA end matches TRBJ2-1 better. Germline lookup yields CDR1 SNHLY and CDR2 FYNNEI. This CDR3 spans 15 amino acids. CDR3 sequence: CASSDPRQGSNEQFF. CDR3 sequence (DNA): TGTGCCAGCAGTGACCCTAGACAGGGAAGCAATGAGCAGTTCTTC.

The table lists this clonotype with many counts. The genes are TRBV4-1 and TRBJ2-7; D remains unclear. V was trimmed by 4 bases and J by 4 bases, leaving 11 bases between them. In germline, CDR1 is MGHRA, CDR2 YSYEKL. The CDR3 is 13 amino acids. CDR3 protein: CASSLRLSYEQYF. DNA of the CDR3: TGCGCCAGCAGCCTCCGTCTAAGTTACGAGCAGTACTTC.

This clonotype was counted a few times. The rearrangement links TRBV20-1 to TRBJ2-3; 7 nucleotides match TRBD2. With V trimmed by 6 bases and J by 2 bases, 5 bases remained unmatched. The CDR3 runs to 13 residues. Germline V CDR1 and CDR2: DFQATT, SNEGSKA (reference sequence). The CDR3 loop reads CSANSGNTDTQYF. Here the CDR3 DNA reads TGCAGTGCCAACAGCGGGAACACAGATACGCAGTATTTT.

In this sample, this clonotype turned up many times. One junction end disagrees with the germline gene, perhaps due to a read error. V is TRBV29-1 and J is TRBJ2-2, with D perhaps matching TRBD1 (5 bases). The CDR3 is made up of 12 amino acids. Germline V gives CDR1 SQVTM, CDR2 ANQGSEA. Written as DNA, the CDR3 is TGCAGCGTAGAAGACAGCACCGGGGAGCTGTTTTTT. Its translation: CSVEDSTGELFF.

This clonotype occurred many times. The rearrangement joins TRBV9 to TRBJ2-2; maybe TRBD2 (5 bases). The germline CDR1 and CDR2 sequences are SGDLS and YYNGEE. The CDR3 has 16 residues. Trimming stripped 2 bases from V and 2 bases from J, with 13 bases between. The chain's CDR3 is CASSVSLALNTGELFF. In nucleotides, the CDR3 is TGTGCCAGCAGCGTCAGTCTAGCCCTAAACACCGGGGAGCTGTTTTTT.

The genes are TRBV29-1 and TRBJ2-1, with TRBD2 as a possible D gene (6 bases). This CDR3 has 13 amino acids. V shed 2 bases and J shed 5 bases, with 10 bases lying between them. The germline V gene has CDR1 SQVTM and CDR2 ANQGSEA. The CDR3 bases are TGCAGCGTTGAATCGGCTAGCGACAATGAGCAGTTCTTC. This gives the protein CSVESASDNEQFF.

This clonotype was recorded at least ten times. The chain joins TRBV2 to TRBJ1-2; 10 nucleotides match TRBD1. The germline CDR1 and CDR2 sequences are SNHLY and FYNNEI. The V gene end was trimmed by 6 bases and the J gene end by 4 bases; junction bases not matched to a gene: 8. The length of the CDR3 is 15 residues. This CDR3 is CASRGTGEFIYGYTF. As DNA, the CDR3 is TGTGCCAGCAGGGGGACAGGGGAATTTATCTATGGCTACACCTTC.

This chain uses TRBV11-1 with TRBJ2-3; the D gene is possibly TRBD2 (6 bases). With 1 base removed from V and 4 bases from J, the gap between germline ends came to 12 bases. This CDR3 region has 15 residues. The germline V gene has CDR1 SGHAT and CDR2 FQDESV (reference sequence). CDR3 sequence: CASSLVGSGPDTQYF. CDR3 nucleotide sequence: TGTGCCAGCAGCTTAGTCGGGAGCGGTCCAGATACGCAGTATTTT.

The chain employs TRBV7-9 and TRBJ2-7; 9 nucleotides align to TRBD1. V lost 2 bases and J lost 5; bases outside the gene matches: 7. The CDR3 contains 15 residues. In germline, CDR1 is SEHNR, CDR2 FQNEAQ (reference sequence). The CDR3 sequence: CASSLLGQGFDEQYF. The DNA for the CDR3 is TGTGCCAGCAGCTTACTGGGACAGGGATTTGACGAGCAGTACTTC.

J is TRBJ2-5 and V is TRBV2; 9 nucleotides line up with TRBD2. V was clipped by 6 bases and J by 5 bases; unmatched bases: 10. The CDR3 extends over 15 amino acids. Germline V lookup: CDR1 SNHLY, CDR2 FYNNEI. The CDR3 nucleotides read TGTGCCAGCAGGCCGGGACTAGCACACAATGAGACCCAGTACTTC. Its protein product is CASRPGLAHNETQYF. Combining the CDR3 with reference TRBV2 and TRBJ2-5 gives the whole variable domain EPEVTQTPSHQVTQMGQEVILRCVPISNHLYFYWYRQILGQKVEFLVSFYNNEISEKSEIFDDQFSVERPDGSNFTLKIRSTKLEDSAMYFCASRPGLAHNETQYFGPGTRLLVL.

This clonotype was seen many times. This sequence joins TRBV6-1 and TRBJ1-4; no reliable D call. V was cut by 10 bases and J by 4 bases, with 16 bases left in between. This CDR3 comprises 14 residues. Germline V gives CDR1 MNHNS, CDR2 SASEGT. This CDR3 reads CAISKRSFNEKLFF. CDR3 nucleotides: TGTGCCATCTCCAAGAGGAGTTTTAATGAAAAACTGTTTTTT.

The V call is TRBV11-2, the J call TRBJ2-3; the D gene is possibly TRBD1 (5 bases). Per germline, CDR1 SGHAT and CDR2 FQNNGV. The CDR3 sequence is 14 residues long. V was trimmed by 7 bases and J by 0 bases, leaving 11 bases between them. This CDR3 is CASTTTVSTDTQYF. The CDR3 region has the DNA TGTGCCAGCACTACGACAGTTAGCACAGATACGCAGTATTTT.

The chain uses TRBV20-1 and TRBJ2-2, with TRBD2 matching over 9 bases. This CDR3 contains 14 residues. CDR1 DFQATT and CDR2 SNEGSKA come from the germline V gene (reference sequence). The trim removed 1 base at V and 8 bases at J, leaving 5 bases unmatched. CDR3 region: CSARGSGSSGELFF. CDR3 sequence (DNA): TGCAGTGCTAGAGGTAGCGGGAGTTCGGGGGAGCTGTTTTTT.

Note on this clonotype: A read error may explain this, as a much larger clone is one base away. The genes are TRBV2 and TRBJ2-7, with 8 bases aligning to TRBD2. Germline V gene data show CDR1 as SNHLY and CDR2 as FYNNEI. V lost 7 bases and J lost 6; bases outside the gene matches: 8. CDR3 length: 13 residues. The CDR3 sequence is CASNHAGGGEQYF. CDR3 nucleotide sequence: TGTGCCAGCAATCACGCGGGAGGTGGCGAGCAGTACTTC.